This T cell receptor (beta chain) appears in the sequencing data of a study of blood T cell repertoires in COVID-19. At the level of the study: The United States, Italy and Spain supplied acute and convalescent COVID-19 samples. In each case, the material was cDNA or gDNA derived from T cells, B-cell-depleted T cells, or PBMCs.

Study processing details: Scientists estimated how many nucleated cells there were by amplifying reference gene primers. Profiling relied on immunoSEQ multiplex PCR, and the TCRdb table lists in-frame clones only, not all of them. Clonal size and the V and J genes are those of that table, whereas D and trimming came from the DNA. The sample lists about 78,000 clones; around nine tenths were seen once. This clonotype originated in a woman in her sixties with acute or convalescent COVID-19. The sample consisted of peripheral blood.

CDR3 sequence: CASSSGGGVANEKLFF. The CDR3 DNA sequence: TGTGCCAGCAGCTCCGGTGGGGGGGTGGCTAATGAAAAACTGTTTTTT. The chain is built from TRBV9 and TRBJ1-4; possible D gene TRBD1, 5 bases. CDR3 length: 16 amino acids. The germline V gene encodes CDR1 SGDLS and CDR2 YYNGEE. V lost 4 bases and J 3 bases, leaving 16 bases between the germline ends.